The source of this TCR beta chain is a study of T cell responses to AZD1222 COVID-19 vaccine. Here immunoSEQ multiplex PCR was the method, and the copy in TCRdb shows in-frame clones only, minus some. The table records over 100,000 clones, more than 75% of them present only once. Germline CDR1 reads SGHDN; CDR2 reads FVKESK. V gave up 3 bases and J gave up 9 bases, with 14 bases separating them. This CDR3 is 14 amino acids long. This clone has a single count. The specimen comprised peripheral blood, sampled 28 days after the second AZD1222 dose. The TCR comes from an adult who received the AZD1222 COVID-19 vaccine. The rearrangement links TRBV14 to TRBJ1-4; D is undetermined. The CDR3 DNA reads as TGTGCCAGCAGCCATGGACCGGCATATCAAAAACTGTTTTTT. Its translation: CASSHGPAYQKLFF. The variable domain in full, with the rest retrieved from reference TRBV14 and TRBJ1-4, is EAGVTQFPSHSVIEKGQTVTLRCDPISGHDNLYWYRRVMGKEIKFLLHFVKESKQDESGMPNNRFLAERTGGTYSTLKVQPAELEDSGVYFCASSHGPAYQKLFFGSGTQLSVL.